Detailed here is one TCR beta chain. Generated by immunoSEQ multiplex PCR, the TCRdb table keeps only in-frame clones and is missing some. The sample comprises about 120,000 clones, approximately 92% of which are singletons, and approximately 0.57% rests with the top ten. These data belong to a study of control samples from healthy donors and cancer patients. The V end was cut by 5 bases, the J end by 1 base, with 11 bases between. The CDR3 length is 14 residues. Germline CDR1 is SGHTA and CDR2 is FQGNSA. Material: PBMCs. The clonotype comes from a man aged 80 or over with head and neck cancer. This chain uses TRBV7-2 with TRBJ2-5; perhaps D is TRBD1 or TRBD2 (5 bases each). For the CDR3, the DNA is TGTGCCAGCAGCGAGAGGGGCGGCCAAGAGACCCAGTACTTC. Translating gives CASSERGGQETQYF.